Each of the 4 T cell receptor beta chains below was sequenced from the same sample in a study of neurological immune-mediated disorders. TCRdb re-called the 5' RACE reads with MiXCR, one entry per CDR3 protein. This table has 55,000 to 75,000 distinct CDR3 sequences, roughly 5% appearing once. Sequencing was performed on PBMCs. The origin of the receptors is a human donor with multiple sclerosis. The donor label of this sample is uncertain.

The V gene is TRBV6-1, the J gene TRBJ1-5, with a tentative D call TRBD1 (6 bases). Germline V CDR1 and CDR2: MNHNS, SASEGT. The CDR3 has 17 residues. V was clipped by 4 bases and J by 4 bases, with 20 bases between them. CDR3 sequence reads: CASSGPTGKGKNQPQHF. The CDR3 region has the DNA TGTGCCAGCAGTGGCCCTACAGGGAAGGGAAAGAATCAGCCCCAGCATTTT.

This clonotype was recorded at least ten times. The chain recombines TRBV19 with TRBJ2-2; 7 bases map to TRBD1. The CDR3 has 14 amino acids. Looked up from germline, CDR1 is LNHDA and CDR2 is SQIVND (reference sequence). The V gene end was trimmed by 5 bases and the J gene end by 6 bases; junction bases not matched to a gene: 6. CDR3 amino acids: CASSRSTGSGELFF. DNA of the CDR3: TGTGCCAGTAGTCGGTCGACAGGGTCCGGGGAGCTGTTTTTT.

This clonotype has at least ten counts. The gene calls are TRBV2 and TRBJ2-3; D is unresolved. V was pared by 8 bases and J by 0 bases, with 12 bases between. CDR1 SNHLY and CDR2 FYNNEI come from the germline V gene. The length of the CDR3 is 14 residues. The CDR3 spells CASPLTTSTDTQYF. The CDR3 DNA reads as TGTGCCAGCCCGCTAACAACTAGCACAGATACGCAGTATTTT. Complete variable domain (other parts from reference TRBV2 and TRBJ2-3): EPEVTQTPSHQVTQMGQEVILRCVPISNHLYFYWYRQILGQKVEFLVSFYNNEISEKSEIFDDQFSVERPDGSNFTLKIRSTKLEDSAMYFCASPLTTSTDTQYFGPGTRLTVL.

This clonotype appeared many times. The chain links TRBV5-5 to TRBJ2-5; no definite D call. The CDR3 consists of 12 residues. Trimming stripped 3 bases from V and 4 bases from J, with 7 bases between. Germline V gene lookup returns CDR1 SGHKS and CDR2 YYEKEE (reference sequence). CDR3 sequence: CASSWVGETQYF. CDR3 coding DNA: TGTGCCAGCAGCTGGGTGGGAGAGACCCAGTACTTC.